Included here is one T cell receptor beta chain sequence, with context. The data belong to a study of blood T cell repertoires in COVID-19. The V and J ends lost 3 bases and 3 bases respectively, with 8 bases between them. Looked up from germline, CDR1 is SGHAT and CDR2 is FQNNGV. This CDR3 spans 14 amino acids. Generated by immunoSEQ multiplex PCR, the TCRdb table keeps only in-frame clones and is missing some. The table has roughly 200,000 clones, 85% to 90% seen once. The chain employs TRBV11-2 and TRBJ1-4; D call uncertain. The material sequenced was peripheral blood. This receptor was obtained from a woman aged 55 to 70 with acute or convalescent COVID-19. CDR3 bases: TGTGCCAGCAGCTTTAGCGGGGCTAATGAAAAACTGTTTTTT. Residues: CASSFSGANEKLFF. Full variable domain (remainder filled in from reference TRBV11-2 and TRBJ1-4): EAGVAQSPRYKIIEKRQSVAFWCNPISGHATLYWYQQILGQGPKLLIQFQNNGVVDDSQLPKDRFSAERLKGVDSTLKIQPAKLEDSAVYLCASSFSGANEKLFFGSGTQLSVL.